These 9 T cell receptor beta chains originate from one sample sequenced in a study of response to subunit inactivated influenza vaccine. One entry per CDR3 protein results from TCRdb running MiXCR on the RT-PCR reads. The data hold 400,000 to 550,000 distinct CDR3 sequences, with around 25% observed a single time. Sequencing used CD4+ T cells sorted from PBMCs, obtained 5 days after vaccination. These receptors were collected from a man aged 50 or older who received an inactivated influenza vaccine.

This clonotype was seen more than once but under ten times. The chain links TRBV30 to TRBJ2-1; TRBD1 might be the D (7 bases). V lost 0 bases and J lost 4, with 13 bases in between. The CDR3 extends over 15 amino acids. Germline-derived CDR1 and CDR2 are GTSNPN and SVGIG (reference sequence). For the CDR3, the DNA is TGTGCCTGGAGTGTAGGAGGGGGCTCTTACAATGAGCAGTTCTTC. Translation gives CAWSVGGGSYNEQFF.

The rearrangement uses TRBV9 and TRBJ2-3; no firm D call. The CDR3 extends over 18 amino acids. The germline V and J ends were trimmed by 4 bases and 0 bases, with 21 bases remaining between them. From germline, CDR1 is SGDLS and CDR2 YYNGEE. The CDR3 nucleotides read TGTGCCAGCAGCCCCAATTCGGGCGCTCCCCGGAGCACAGATACGCAGTATTTT. As protein: CASSPNSGAPRSTDTQYF.

The gene calls are TRBV6-2 or TRBV6-3 and TRBJ2-6; 7 bases are shared with TRBD1. This CDR3 spans 16 amino acids. The J segment lost 2 bases and the V segment lost 6 bases, leaving 7 bases of the junction unmatched. Looked up from germline, CDR1 is MNHEY and CDR2 is SVGEGT. The CDR3 DNA reads as TGTGCCAGCAGCCCGGATACAGGGGCTGGGGCCAACGTCCTGACTTTC. Its protein is CASSPDTGAGANVLTF.

The chain carries TRBV7-9 and TRBJ1-1, with 8 nucleotides matching TRBD1. The germline gives CDR1 SEHNR, CDR2 FQNEAQ (reference sequence). V was clipped by 5 bases and J by 0 bases; unmatched bases: 8. This CDR3 is built from 16 residues. Here the CDR3 reads CASSITGGRVNTEAFF. The CDR3 DNA is TGTGCCAGCAGCATCACAGGGGGGCGCGTGAACACTGAAGCTTTCTTT.

The rearrangement uses TRBV6-5 and TRBJ2-7, with a weak D call TRBD2 (6 bases). V lost 2 bases and J 4 bases, leaving 15 bases between the germline ends. This CDR3 spans 15 amino acids. The germline V gene encodes CDR1 MNHEY and CDR2 SVGAGI. In nucleotides, the CDR3 is TGTGCCAGCAGTTACAGTCAGCGGGTCCAGTACGAGCAGTACTTC. Translating it yields CASSYSQRVQYEQYF.

In its sample, this clonotype was seen a few times. The CDR3: CASTEGGDFQPQHF. The DNA for the CDR3 is TGTGCCAGCACCGAAGGGGGGGATTTTCAGCCCCAGCATTTT. J is TRBJ1-5 and V is TRBV12-3 or TRBV12-4; TRBD1 might be the D (6 bases). The V gene lost 7 bases and the J gene lost 6 bases, with 16 bases spanning the gap. The CDR3 is 14 amino acids.

This chain connects TRBV7-9 to TRBJ2-1, with TRBD1 matching over 11 bases. Germline V CDR1 and CDR2: SEHNR, FQNEAQ (reference sequence). The CDR3 is 16 residues long. V shed 3 bases and J 9 bases; nucleotides not matched to a gene: 10. CDR3: CASSLDPGQGECEQFF. The CDR3 nucleotides are TGTGCCAGCAGCTTGGATCCGGGACAGGGGGAGTGTGAGCAGTTCTTC.

This clonotype was seen more than once but under ten times. A much larger clone lies one base from this, so it may be a read error. V is TRBV12-3 or TRBV12-4 and J is TRBJ1-5; D gene unclear. This CDR3 has 13 amino acids. Trimming pared 2 bases from V and 1 base from J, leaving 3 bases between. The CDR3 DNA follows: TGTGCCAGCAGTTTAATCAGCAATCAGCCCCAGCATTTT. It is translated as CASSLISNQPQHF.

This clonotype came up a few times. V and J are TRBV29-1 and TRBJ2-1; no clear D gene. This CDR3 is 13 amino acids long. Deletions cut 4 bases from V and 5 bases from J, with 12 bases between. Germline V gene sequence: CDR1 SQVTM, CDR2 ANQGSEA. CDR3 DNA: TGCAGCGTTGGTAGCCGGATGAACAATGAGCAGTTCTTC. It yields the protein CSVGSRMNNEQFF.